This T cell receptor (beta chain) comes out of a study of cytomegalovirus exposure and HLA in healthy donors. Study-wide findings and caveats: Because they were indistinguishable, some V segments, including TRBV6-2 and TRBV6-3, were excluded.

The PCR used 60 Vbeta and 13 Jbeta primers. As handled by the study authors: In a later analysis, of 80 million to 90 million unique beta chains, roughly 10 million appeared in at least two donors. The protocol was immunoSEQ multiplex PCR, while the TCRdb copy is restricted to in-frame clones and leaves out a portion. That table supplies the V and J calls and clone size; D and trimming were determined from the DNA. The sample carries about 95,000 clones, 80% to 85% recorded once. The V end lost 8 bases, the J end lost 3 bases, and 20 bases lay between the germline ends. This CDR3 contains 16 residues. Germline lookup yields CDR1 MGHDK and CDR2 SYGVNS. In the case of this clone: Its antigen is currently unknown.

This TCR derives from a woman aged 70-85 years in good health and CMV-seropositive. This sequence joins TRBV25-1 and TRBJ1-5; maybe TRBD1 (6 bases). The specimen sequenced was PBMCs. This CDR3 reads CASGRRTEKYNQPQHF. The CDR3, as DNA: TGTGCCAGCGGACGAAGGACAGAGAAATACAATCAGCCCCAGCATTTT.